The clone carrying this T cell receptor beta chain was seen just once. Its antigen is as yet unknown. TCRdb passed the 5' RACE reads through MiXCR, listing each CDR3 protein once. Of about 310,000 distinct CDR3 sequences in the sample, 20% to 25% were seen once. The sample belongs to a study of CD8 T cells in ankylosing spondylitis. Study-level points and caveats: A motif of 7 to 9 highly homologous TCR beta variants was seen as apparently characteristic of ankylosing spondylitis blood.

Germline V CDR1 and CDR2: MNHNS, SASEGT. CDR3 length: 16 residues. V dropped 5 bases and J dropped 4 bases, with 21 bases sitting between them. The genes are TRBV6-1 and TRBJ2-7, with a weak D call TRBD2 (5 bases). The source material was blood, either unsorted or a sorted T cell fraction (not recorded which). This TCR was recovered from a female donor with ankylosing spondylitis or in good health (not recorded which). The CDR3 sequence: CASSREGSAGGYEQYF. The CDR3 DNA reads as TGTGCCAGCAGTCGCGAAGGATCGGCGGGTGGGTACGAGCAGTACTTC.